This TCR beta chain is drawn from a study of blood T cell repertoires in COVID-19. On the study more broadly: Samples taken during acute and convalescent COVID-19 were collected in the United States, Italy and Spain. Sources were T cells, B-cell-depleted T cells, or PBMCs; the material itself was cDNA or gDNA.

The repertoire was sequenced with immunoSEQ multiplex PCR; TCRdb's copy has only in-frame clones and lacks some. Among 250,000 or so clones listed, more than 65% were seen once. This clone was seen only a few times. The CDR3 covers 14 residues. Germline CDR1 MNHEY, CDR2 SVGEGT. V lost 6 bases and J 0 bases, leaving 9 bases between the germline ends. The specimen was PBMCs or T cells enriched from blood (not recorded which). This chain connects TRBV6-2 or TRBV6-3 to TRBJ1-3; weak D call: TRBD1 (5 bases). The sequence derives from a man aged 50-59 years who had recovered from COVID-19. The CDR3 spells CASSLGHSGNTIYF. As DNA, the CDR3 is TGTGCCAGCAGCCTCGGACACTCTGGAAACACCATATATTTT.